The 22 T cell receptor beta chains listed next were all sequenced from one sample in a study of T cell responses to AZD1222 COVID-19 vaccine. This table comes from immunoSEQ multiplex PCR, and its TCRdb copy is limited to in-frame clones, with some not included. The profile shows over 85,000 clones, 88% of them singletons. The sequencing used peripheral blood, collected 28 days after the second AZD1222 dose. The receptors were gathered from an adult who received the AZD1222 COVID-19 vaccine.

The chain is built from TRBV7-2 and TRBJ1-1; D perhaps matches TRBD1 (6 bases). CDR1 is SGHTA and CDR2 is FQGNSA in the germline V gene. V was clipped by 4 bases and J by 4 bases, with 13 bases between them. The CDR3 spans 14 residues. The CDR3 nucleotides read TGTGCCAGCAGCTGGAGACAGGCAGGCACTGAAGCTTTCTTT. Its protein is CASSWRQAGTEAFF. Together with reference TRBV7-2 and TRBJ1-1, the CDR3 gives the full variable domain: GAGVSQSPSNKVTEKGKDVELRCDPISGHTALYWYRQSLGQGLEFLIYFQGNSAPDKSGLPSDRFSAERTGGSVSTLTIQRTQQEDSAVYLCASSWRQAGTEAFFGQGTRLTVV.

The V call is TRBV6-1, the J call TRBJ2-3, with D perhaps being TRBD1 or TRBD2 (5 bases each). V dropped 4 bases and J dropped 2 bases, with 16 bases sitting between them. Germline values: CDR1 MNHNS, CDR2 SASEGT. The CDR3 loop spans 16 amino acids. As DNA, the CDR3 is TGTGCCAGCAGTGCCGGGACGGATTGGGTCACAGATACGCAGTATTTT. This gives the protein CASSAGTDWVTDTQYF.

This clone was recorded only once. The chain combines TRBV30 with TRBJ1-1; 7 bases match TRBD1. The CDR3 totals 14 residues. Germline V CDR1 and CDR2: GTSNPN, SVGIG (reference sequence). V lost 3 bases, J lost 1 base, and 5 bases stayed unmatched. CDR3 nucleotide sequence: TGTGCCTGGAGAGACAGGGATCGGAACACTGAAGCTTTCTTT. Its translation is CAWRDRDRNTEAFF.

The chain joins TRBV28 to TRBJ1-1; 7 nucleotides align to TRBD1. From germline, CDR1 is MDHEN and CDR2 SYDVKM. V was pared by 3 bases and J by 10 bases, with 11 bases of the junction left unmatched. This CDR3 has 14 residues. The CDR3 nucleotides read TGTGCCAGCAGTTTCCCGACAGGGAGGGTTGGAGCTTTCTTT. Translating it yields CASSFPTGRVGAFF.

This sequence joins TRBV7-9 and TRBJ1-4; no clear D gene. Per the germline V gene, CDR1 is SEHNR and CDR2 is FQNEAQ (reference sequence). V shed 2 bases and J shed 10 bases, with 14 bases lying between them. This CDR3 is 14 amino acids long. The CDR3 bases are TGTGCCAGCAGCTTAATATCCTCTGTCGGAAAACTGTTTTTT. Encoded protein: CASSLISSVGKLFF.

This chain links TRBV18 with TRBJ2-7; D remains ambiguous. Germline V gives CDR1 KGHSH, CDR2 LQKENI. The CDR3 is 15 residues long. Trimming removed 3 bases at V and 2 bases at J, with 14 bases between. The DNA of the CDR3 is TGTGCCAGCTCACCGATAGGAACAGCCACCTACGAGCAGTACTTC. This sequence encodes CASSPIGTATYEQYF.

This chain connects TRBV12-3 or TRBV12-4 to TRBJ2-1; D may be TRBD2 (5 bases). The ends were cut back, 6 bases at V and 10 bases at J, with 13 bases in the middle. The CDR3 is 12 residues long. Here the CDR3 reads CASRQLREEQFF. The CDR3 DNA is TGTGCCAGCAGGCAACTAAGGGAGGAGCAGTTCTTC.

The chain links TRBV7-2 to TRBJ2-7; possible D gene TRBD2, 5 bases. The CDR3 consists of 15 residues. The V end lost 1 base, the J end lost 6 bases, and 16 bases lay between the germline ends. The germline V gene encodes CDR1 SGHTA and CDR2 FQGNSA. The CDR3 loop reads CASSLVSGNGGEQYF. CDR3 sequence (DNA): TGTGCCAGCAGCTTAGTATCCGGGAACGGCGGCGAGCAGTACTTC.

The chain carries TRBV5-1 and TRBJ1-1; perhaps TRBD1 as D (5 bases). V lost 2 bases and J lost 2, with 10 bases in between. CDR1 is SGHRS, CDR2 YFSETQ, per germline. The CDR3 spans 14 residues. For the CDR3, the DNA is TGCGCCAGCAGCTTTCAGGGTTCTAACACTGAAGCTTTCTTT. Translated, it gives CASSFQGSNTEAFF.

V is TRBV7-8 and J is TRBJ2-2; 11 nucleotides agree with TRBD1. The CDR3 has 16 residues. CDR1 and CDR2 (germline): SGHVS, FQNEAQ. V was clipped by 5 bases and J by 7 bases; unmatched bases: 9. CDR3 sequence (DNA): TGTGCCAGCAGCATACGGACAGGGGGCTATGGCGGGGAGCTGTTTTTT. It specifies CASSIRTGGYGGELFF.

V usage is TRBV5-1 and J usage is TRBJ2-4; maybe TRBD2 (6 bases). The CDR3 runs to 16 residues. The ends were cut back, 1 base at V and 6 bases at J, with 17 bases in the middle. In germline, CDR1 is SGHRS, CDR2 YFSETQ. CDR3 nucleotides: TGCGCCAGCAGCTTGAGGCGGGGCCTGGGGGGAAACATTCAGTACTTC. It yields the protein CASSLRRGLGGNIQYF.

V is TRBV12-3 or TRBV12-4 and J is TRBJ1-1; no firm D call. This CDR3 has 13 residues. V was shortened by 6 bases and J by 5 bases, with 13 bases between the two germline ends. The CDR3 DNA is TGTGCCAGCAGCCCCCGAGGGAGGACTGAAGCTTTCTTT. As protein: CASSPRGRTEAFF.

The genes are TRBV5-1 and TRBJ2-7, with 7 bases lining up with TRBD1. Germline-derived CDR1 and CDR2 are SGHRS and YFSETQ. The CDR3 totals 17 residues. V shed 3 bases, J shed 0 bases, and the junction held 12 bases outside the gene matches. The CDR3 DNA sequence: TGCGCCAGCAGCTCGAAGGGACAGACCTCTTTCTCCTACGAGCAGTACTTC. It specifies CASSSKGQTSFSYEQYF.

The J gene is TRBJ1-1, the V gene TRBV7-8; 7 nucleotides align to TRBD1. The germline V gene has CDR1 SGHVS and CDR2 FQNEAQ. The junction had 7 bases not matched to a gene; V was cut back by 0 bases and J by 0 bases. The CDR3 is made up of 17 amino acids. CDR3 in amino acids: CASSLAPRGPLNTEAFF. For the CDR3, the DNA is TGTGCCAGCAGCTTAGCGCCAAGGGGGCCCTTGAACACTGAAGCTTTCTTT.

This clone was detected once. The V and J genes are TRBV6-6 and TRBJ2-7, with D possibly being TRBD2 (5 bases). The V end lost 4 bases, the J end lost 0 bases, and 10 bases lay between the germline ends. Germline-derived CDR1 and CDR2 are MNHNY and SVGAGI (reference sequence). This CDR3 region has 14 residues. Here the CDR3 reads CASSFREGSYEQYF. The CDR3, as DNA: TGTGCCAGCAGTTTTAGAGAGGGCTCCTACGAGCAGTACTTC.

The chain carries TRBV5-1 and TRBJ1-1; D not certain. Deletions cut 1 base from V and 0 bases from J, with 7 bases between. The CDR3 runs to 14 residues. In germline, CDR1 is SGHRS, CDR2 YFSETQ. As DNA, the CDR3 is TGCGCCAGCAGCTTGAAGGCTATGAACACTGAAGCTTTCTTT. It yields the protein CASSLKAMNTEAFF.

This rearrangement joins TRBV6-2 or TRBV6-3 to TRBJ1-1; D remains unclear. This CDR3 has 14 residues. The V gene's germline CDR1 is MNHEY and CDR2 SVGEGT. Trimming took off 6 bases at V and 0 bases at J, with 11 bases between the two ends. CDR3 coding DNA: TGTGCCAGCAGCTTAGAGGAGTTGAACACTGAAGCTTTCTTT. Residues: CASSLEELNTEAFF.

This clone has more than one count but fewer than ten. The rearrangement uses TRBV28 and TRBJ1-1; 9 bases line up with TRBD1. Germline-derived CDR1 and CDR2 are MDHEN and SYDVKM. After removal of 10 bases from V and 10 bases from J, the junction contained 13 bases not matched to a gene. The CDR3 is made up of 13 amino acids. The CDR3, as DNA: TGTGCCACCTTAGTTCGGGACAGGGAGTCAGCTTTCTTT. Translated, it gives CATLVRDRESAFF.

The rearrangement joins TRBV27 to TRBJ2-5; 7 bases fit TRBD2. V shed 2 bases and J 7 bases; nucleotides not matched to a gene: 7. Germline V CDR1 and CDR2: MNHEY, SMNVEV (reference sequence). This CDR3 spans 14 amino acids. The CDR3 reads CASSLIGGDVTQYF. CDR3 DNA sequence: TGTGCCAGCAGTTTAATTGGGGGGGATGTGACCCAGTACTTC.

Points on this clone: Germline and junction disagree at one end, which may indicate a read error. The V gene is TRBV4-1, the J gene TRBJ2-3; a possible D gene is TRBD1 (5 bases). There are 14 residues in the CDR3. Germline V gene lookup returns CDR1 MGHRA and CDR2 YSYEKL. DNA for the CDR3: TGCGCCAGCAGCATGCAGGGTGGCACGGATACGCAGTATTTT. Amino acid sequence: CASSMQGGTDTQYF.

This chain connects TRBV5-8 to TRBJ2-7, with a tentative D call TRBD2 (5 bases). The CDR3 contains 13 residues. V was shortened by 6 bases and J by 0 bases, with 10 bases between the two germline ends. The germline V gene encodes CDR1 SGHTS and CDR2 YDEGEE. This CDR3 reads CASTPEASYEQYF. Written as DNA, the CDR3 is TGTGCCAGCACCCCGGAGGCCTCCTACGAGCAGTACTTC.

The CDR3 nucleotides are TGTGCCAGCAGTCTATCCACCGGGACTAGCGGATCCTACAATGAGCAGTTCTTC. As protein: CASSLSTGTSGSYNEQFF. The rearrangement links TRBV2 to TRBJ2-1; 11 bases match TRBD2. This CDR3 contains 18 residues. Germline loops: CDR1 SNHLY, CDR2 FYNNEI. V lost 5 bases to trimming and J lost 1 base; unmatched junction nucleotides: 10.